Sequencing of this T cell receptor (beta chain) was carried out in a study of TIL therapy for anti-PD-1-resistant metastatic lung cancer. In the study overall: Median patient age was around 50, ranging about 38-80 years.

The time point denotes: pre-treatment sample, taken before nivolumab and TIL therapy. Stage 4 NSCLC adults joined between 2017 and January 2020. The immunoSEQ assay was v3. TCRdb keeps only in-frame clones here, not all; method: immunoSEQ multiplex PCR. The sample lists around 16,000 clones, 74% occurring once. This CDR3 spans 14 amino acids. The V end was cut by 5 bases, the J end by 3 bases, with 11 bases between. CDR1 and CDR2 from the germline V gene are SGHTA and FQGNSA. The J gene is TRBJ1-5, the V gene TRBV7-2, with unresolved D. This sequence originates from a person between 25 and 79 years old with non-small cell lung cancer. The source material was blood, sampled at baseline. The CDR3 coding sequence is TGTGCCAGCAGCGCCCCGGGATCCAATCAGCCCCAGCATTTT. This encodes CASSAPGSNQPQHF.